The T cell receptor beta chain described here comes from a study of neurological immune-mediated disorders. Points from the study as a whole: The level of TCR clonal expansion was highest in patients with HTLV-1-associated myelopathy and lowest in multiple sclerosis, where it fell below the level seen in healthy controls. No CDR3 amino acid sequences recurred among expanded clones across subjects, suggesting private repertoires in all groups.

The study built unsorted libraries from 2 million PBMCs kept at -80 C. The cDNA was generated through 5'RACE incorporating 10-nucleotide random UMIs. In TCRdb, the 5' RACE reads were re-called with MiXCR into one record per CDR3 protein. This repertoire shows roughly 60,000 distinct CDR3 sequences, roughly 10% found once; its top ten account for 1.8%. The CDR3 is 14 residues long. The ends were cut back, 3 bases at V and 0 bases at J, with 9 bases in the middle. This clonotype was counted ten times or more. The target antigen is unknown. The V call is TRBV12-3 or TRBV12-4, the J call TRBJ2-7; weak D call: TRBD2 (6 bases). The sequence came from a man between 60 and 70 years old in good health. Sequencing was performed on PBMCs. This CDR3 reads CASSLGGTSYEQYF. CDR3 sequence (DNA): TGTGCCAGCAGTTTGGGAGGAACCTCCTACGAGCAGTACTTC.